A selection of T cell receptor beta chains follows, all from one sample in a study of blood T cell repertoires in COVID-19. Sequencing was performed with immunoSEQ multiplex PCR; in TCRdb, only in-frame clones are kept and a portion is missing. Counted here are about 360,000 clones, more than 70% occurring once; the ten biggest clones make up roughly 3%. The specimen was peripheral blood. Source of these receptors: a man younger than 45 with active or convalescent COVID-19. Each CDR3 is given with its conserved first and last residue. Each record gives: D gene, V gene, clone size, J gene, CDR3 protein, CDR3 DNA. The D gene is left open where the match is weak. Not every row has a clone size; where given, it reads once, few, many or a size class.

TRBD1	TRBV5-6	once	TRBJ2-7	CASKRGRPGYEQYF	TGTGCCAGCAAAAGGGGGCGGCCTGGCTACGAGCAGTACTTC
.	TRBV28	.	TRBJ2-3	CASSHVHETQYF	TGTGCCAGCAGCCACGTCCATGAGACGCAGTATTTT
.	TRBV6-5	.	TRBJ1-1	CASSPLGGGNTEAFF	TGTGCCAGCAGTCCCCTCGGGGGGGGGAACACTGAAGCTTTCTTT
.	TRBV6-5	few	TRBJ1-1	CASSFRGNTEAFF	TGTGCCAGCAGTTTCCGGGGGAACACTGAAGCTTTCTTT
.	TRBV12-3/TRBV12-4	.	TRBJ2-1	CASSPSRDEQFF	TGTGCCAGCAGTCCCTCGAGGGATGAGCAGTTCTTC
.	TRBV5-1	.	TRBJ2-7	CASSPQPGEEYEQYF	TGCGCCAGCAGCCCTCAACCGGGGGAGGAGTACGAGCAGTACTTC
.	TRBV12-3/TRBV12-4	.	TRBJ1-2	CASSSVANYGYTF	TGTGCCAGCAGTTCCGTTGCTAACTATGGCTACACCTTC
.	TRBV7-2	once	TRBJ1-6	CASSLGLWDKYDSPLHF	TGTGCCAGCAGCTTAGGATTGTGGGACAAGTACGATTCACCCCTCCACTTT
TRBD2	TRBV6-5	.	TRBJ2-7	CASSYSGLAGGYEQYF	TGTGCCAGCAGTTACTCAGGGCTAGCGGGAGGCTACGAGCAGTACTTC
.	TRBV7-2	.	TRBJ1-1	CASSFGLTEAFF	TGTGCCAGCAGCTTCGGTCTCACTGAAGCTTTCTTT
.	TRBV18	.	TRBJ1-1	CASSLDKNTEAFF	TGTGCCAGCTCACTTGACAAGAACACTGAAGCTTTCTTT
TRBD2	TRBV28	.	TRBJ2-7	CASSPALAGNYEQYF	TGTGCCAGCAGCCCCGCATTAGCGGGAAACTACGAGCAGTACTTC
TRBD1	TRBV7-9	few	TRBJ1-2	CATGGASYGYTF	TGTGCCACAGGGGGCGCGAGCTATGGCTACACCTTC
.	TRBV5-4	.	TRBJ1-3	CASSLVGDSGNTIYF	TGTGCCAGCAGCTTGGTAGGAGACTCTGGAAACACCATATATTTT
.	TRBV7-9	.	TRBJ1-5	CASSLSLEEQPQHF	TGTGCCAGCAGCTTGTCTTTGGAGGAACAGCCCCAGCATTTT
TRBD1	TRBV30	.	TRBJ2-1	CAWSVGTGPYEQFF	TGTGCCTGGAGTGTTGGGACAGGGCCCTACGAGCAGTTCTTC
.	TRBV25-1	.	TRBJ1-6	CASSEGTNLPYNSPLHF	TGTGCCAGCAGTGAAGGGACAAACCTACCCTATAATTCACCCCTCCACTTT
.	TRBV5-5	.	TRBJ1-5	CASSWAPGGQPQHF	TGTGCCAGCAGCTGGGCCCCTGGAGGCCAGCCCCAGCATTTT
.	TRBV7-8	.	TRBJ2-7	CASSIYRTPSSYEQYF	TGTGCCAGCAGCATCTACAGGACCCCTAGCTCCTACGAGCAGTACTTC
TRBD2	TRBV6-2/TRBV6-3	.	TRBJ2-1	CASSYSLLAVIFF	TGTGCCAGCAGTTACTCCCTCCTAGCGGTAATATTCTTC
.	TRBV10-3	.	TRBJ1-6	CAIAGPRSPLHF	TGTGCCATCGCAGGCCCCCGGTCACCCCTCCACTTT
TRBD2	TRBV4-1	.	TRBJ2-3	CASSQRLAGGDTQYF	TGCGCCAGCAGCCAACGCCTAGCGGGGGGGGATACGCAGTATTTT
.	TRBV19	.	TRBJ1-5	CASSIRDQPQHF	TGTGCCAGTAGTATCAGGGATCAGCCCCAGCATTTT
TRBD1	TRBV5-1	.	TRBJ1-2	CASSWGQGEYGYTF	TGCGCCAGCAGCTGGGGACAGGGGGAATATGGCTACACCTTC
.	TRBV2	few	TRBJ1-2	CASPRNRIRGYTF	TGTGCCAGCCCGCGCAACAGAATTCGTGGCTACACCTTC
TRBD1	TRBV5-5	.	TRBJ2-7	CASSLDGTGGREQYF	TGTGCCAGCAGCTTGGACGGGACAGGGGGAAGGGAGCAGTACTTC
TRBD1	TRBV5-1	.	TRBJ2-7	CASSLVGTAYEQYF	TGCGCCAGCAGCTTGGTGGGGACAGCTTACGAGCAGTACTTC
.	TRBV19	once	TRBJ2-7	CASSSRGGDSYEQYF	TGTGCCAGTAGTTCCAGGGGAGGGGACTCCTACGAGCAGTACTTC
.	TRBV30	.	TRBJ1-2	CAWSVQTLNYGYTF	TGTGCCTGGAGTGTACAGACCCTAAACTATGGCTACACCTTC
.	TRBV6-2/TRBV6-3	.	TRBJ1-4	CASSSFEGEKLFF	TGTGCCAGCAGTTCCTTCGAGGGTGAAAAACTGTTTTTT
.	TRBV28	once	TRBJ2-3	CASSLGSGTDTQYF	TGTGCCAGCAGTTTAGGGTCAGGGACAGATACGCAGTATTTT
TRBD1	TRBV10-3	once	TRBJ1-2	CAISEVSGQGIYGYTF	TGTGCCATCAGTGAGGTCTCCGGACAGGGGATCTATGGCTACACCTTC
TRBD1	TRBV6-5	.	TRBJ1-6	CASSMTGAGSPLHF	TGTGCCAGCAGCATGACAGGGGCCGGTTCACCCCTCCACTTT
TRBD1	TRBV28	.	TRBJ2-6	CASSVYRGSGANVLTF	TGTGCCAGCAGTGTCTACAGGGGCTCTGGGGCCAACGTCCTGACTTTC
TRBD1	TRBV7-3	.	TRBJ1-4	CASSLTGGDEKLFF	TGTGCCAGCAGCTTGACAGGGGGTGACGAAAAACTGTTTTTT
TRBD1	TRBV7-9	few	TRBJ1-1	CASGTHRGENTEAFF	TGTGCCAGCGGGACCCACAGGGGCGAGAACACTGAAGCTTTCTTT
.	TRBV6-6	many	TRBJ1-1	CASSYPGGGTEAFF	TGTGCCAGCAGTTACCCGGGGGGGGGAACTGAAGCTTTCTTT
TRBD2	TRBV3-1/TRBV3-2	.	TRBJ2-3	CASSQSYLAGGLSTDTQYF	TGTGCCAGCAGCCAAAGTTACCTAGCGGGGGGGCTAAGCACAGATACGCAGTATTTT
TRBD1	TRBV7-2	.	TRBJ1-1	CASSRGGGGGTEAFF	TGTGCCAGCAGCCGCGGAGGGGGCGGAGGCACTGAAGCTTTCTTT
.	TRBV7-9	.	TRBJ1-5	CASSHDGNQPQHF	TGTGCCAGCAGCCACGACGGGAATCAGCCCCAGCATTTT
.	TRBV23-1	few	TRBJ1-2	CASSQATAKPYGYTF	TGCGCCAGCAGTCAAGCGACAGCAAAGCCATATGGCTACACCTTC
.	TRBV6-6	.	TRBJ1-2	CASSYSGEGGGYTF	TGTGCCAGCAGTTACTCGGGGGAGGGAGGAGGCTACACCTTC
TRBD1	TRBV15	.	TRBJ1-2	CATSRSRDSAFYTF	TGTGCCACCAGCAGATCGCGGGACAGCGCCTTCTACACCTTC
.	TRBV5-1	once	TRBJ2-7	CASSPPAAGAYEQYF	TGCGCCAGCAGCCCCCCCGCGGCAGGGGCCTACGAGCAGTACTTC
.	TRBV6-5	.	TRBJ1-1	CASSSLGTEAFF	TGTGCCAGCAGTTCACTAGGCACTGAAGCTTTCTTT
TRBD2	TRBV5-1	.	TRBJ2-5	CASSLAGSQETQYF	TGCGCCAGCAGCTTAGCGGGGAGCCAAGAGACCCAGTACTTC
.	TRBV6-5	few	TRBJ1-2	CASRTSRQTFYGYTF	TGTGCCAGCAGGACCTCGCGACAGACCTTCTATGGCTACACCTTC
TRBD2	TRBV12-3/TRBV12-4	few	TRBJ2-1	CASSFSGGQQFF	TGTGCCAGCAGTTTCAGCGGGGGGCAGCAGTTCTTC
TRBD2	TRBV6-5	.	TRBJ2-6	CASTFGEGNVLTF	TGTGCCAGCACCTTCGGGGAGGGCAACGTCCTGACTTTC